Each of the 23 T cell receptor beta chains below was sequenced from the same sample in a study of cytomegalovirus exposure and HLA in healthy donors. Primers: 60 Vbeta forward and 13 Jbeta reverse. The method was immunoSEQ multiplex PCR; TCRdb's version includes in-frame clones alone and lacks a portion of them. Seen here are 130,000 or so clones, 78% observed once, and the top ten hold approximately 1.5%. Sequencing was carried out using PBMCs. Receptors were obtained from a woman aged 18-35 years in good health and CMV-seronegative.

Relative to its sample, this clone is medium-sized (0.01 to 0.1%). CDR3 region: CASRQETEAFF. The CDR3 nucleotides read TGCGCCAGCAGACAGGAAACTGAAGCTTTCTTT. V and J are TRBV5-1 and TRBJ1-1, with TRBD1 as a possible D gene (5 bases). Between the trimmed V and J ends, which lost 5 bases and 5 bases, there was a span of 7 bases. The CDR3 runs 11 residues. Germline-derived CDR1 and CDR2 are SGHRS and YFSETQ.

This chain connects TRBV30 to TRBJ2-7; tentatively, D is TRBD2 (6 bases). Germline assignment: CDR1 GTSNPN and CDR2 SVGIG (reference sequence). The CDR3 is made up of 13 amino acids. V was trimmed by 1 base and J by 2 bases, leaving 9 bases between them. The CDR3 loop reads CAWSGGVPYEQYF. CDR3 bases: TGTGCCTGGAGTGGGGGGGTTCCCTACGAGCAGTACTTC.

This clone was seen a handful of times. V and J are TRBV10-1 and TRBJ2-1; 12 bases map to TRBD2. The V and J ends lost 6 bases and 6 bases, in that order; junction bases with no gene match: 3. The CDR3 totals 14 residues. The germline V gene encodes CDR1 WNHNN and CDR2 SYGVQD (reference sequence). CDR3 in DNA: TGCGCCAGCAGCCCGGGACTAGCGGGCAATGAGCAGTTCTTC. The encoded protein is CASSPGLAGNEQFF.

J is TRBJ1-2 and V is TRBV27; a weak D match, TRBD1 (6 bases). Germline V gives CDR1 MNHEY, CDR2 SMNVEV (reference sequence). Trimming shortened V by 3 bases and J by 1 base, and 6 bases separated the two germline ends. The CDR3 loop spans 13 amino acids. The CDR3 DNA reads as TGTGCCAGCAGTTTGGACAGTAACTATGGCTACACCTTC. As protein: CASSLDSNYGYTF.

This clone was detected a few times. The chain combines TRBV29-1 with TRBJ2-1; D is undetermined. The CDR3 extends over 11 amino acids. The germline V gene encodes CDR1 SQVTM and CDR2 ANQGSEA. The CDR3 bases are TGCAGGGCCTTTCGGGACAATGAGCAGTTCTTC. This codes for CRAFRDNEQFF.

This clone has more than one count but fewer than ten. CDR3 sequence reads: CASSAGLATDTQYF. DNA for the CDR3: TGTGCCAGCAGCGCGGGACTAGCGACAGATACGCAGTATTTT. The rearrangement uses TRBV11-2 and TRBJ2-3; 10 positions agree with TRBD2. The length of the CDR3 is 14 residues. Germline CDR1 and CDR2: SGHAT and FQNNGV. V gave up 5 bases and J gave up 3 bases; unmatched junction bases: 2.

The V call is TRBV6-1, the J call TRBJ2-2; D is uncertain. The CDR3 runs to 14 residues. Germline assignment: CDR1 MNHNS and CDR2 SASEGT. Trimming took 4 bases from V and 2 from J, leaving 8 bases between them. CDR3: CASSVQRNTGELFF. CDR3 nucleotide sequence: TGTGCCAGCAGTGTTCAGCGAAACACCGGGGAGCTGTTTTTT.

The V gene is TRBV28, the J gene TRBJ1-1, with D possibly matching TRBD1 (6 bases). The V gene's germline CDR1 is MDHEN and CDR2 SYDVKM. The CDR3 has 14 amino acids. V lost 10 bases and J 0 bases, leaving 15 bases between the germline ends. The DNA of the CDR3 is TGTGCCACCCATGAGGGGGGGATGAACACTGAAGCTTTCTTT. As protein: CATHEGGMNTEAFF.

This sequence joins TRBV19 and TRBJ1-1; 7 nucleotides agree with TRBD1. This CDR3 region has 18 residues. The germline gives CDR1 LNHDA, CDR2 SQIVND (reference sequence). J gave up 4 bases and V 5 bases, and 19 bases lay outside the gene matches. The CDR3 reads CASSDTRGRGRLGTEAFF. The CDR3 DNA reads as TGTGCCAGTAGTGACACAAGGGGAAGGGGGCGCTTAGGCACTGAAGCTTTCTTT. The full variable domain, in which reference TRBV19 and TRBJ1-1 provide the parts outside the CDR3, is DGGITQSPKYLFRKEGQNVTLSCEQNLNHDAMYWYRQDPGQGLRLIYYSQIVNDFQKGDIAEGYSVSREKKESFPLTVTSAQKNPTAFYLCASSDTRGRGRLGTEAFFGQGTRLTVV.

This clone turned up a few times. V is TRBV10-3 and J is TRBJ1-1; 7 bases match TRBD1. From germline, CDR1 is ENHRY and CDR2 SYGVKD. The CDR3 extends over 16 amino acids. The J segment lost 4 bases and the V segment lost 3 bases, leaving 11 bases of the junction unmatched. Here the CDR3 DNA reads TGTGCCATCAGTGATCCCCGGGACAGTACGCCCACTGAAGCTTTCTTT. It is translated as CAISDPRDSTPTEAFF.

This chain uses TRBV7-9 with TRBJ1-1; D is perhaps TRBD1 (6 bases). The germline gives CDR1 SEHNR, CDR2 FQNEAQ (reference sequence). V was shortened by 4 bases and J by 1 base, with 13 bases between the two germline ends. The CDR3 contains 15 residues. CDR3 residues: CASSYQPGQNTEAFF. CDR3 nucleotide sequence: TGTGCCAGCAGCTATCAACCGGGACAGAACACTGAAGCTTTCTTT.

The chain employs TRBV15 and TRBJ1-4; 10 positions match TRBD1. Germline V gene data show CDR1 as LNHNV and CDR2 as YYDKDF (reference sequence). This CDR3 spans 17 amino acids. V dropped 2 bases and J dropped 0; count of bases not matched to a gene: 3. The CDR3: CATSRRTGGTTNEKLFF. The CDR3 coding sequence is TGTGCCACCAGCAGAAGGACAGGGGGGACAACTAATGAAAAACTGTTTTTT.

This clone appeared a single time. The rearrangement joins TRBV4-2 to TRBJ1-2; weak D call: TRBD1 (5 bases). Germline V gene data show CDR1 as LGHNA and CDR2 as YNFKEQ. Trimming removed 0 bases from V and 5 bases from J, with 16 bases in between. This CDR3 is built from 16 residues. The DNA of the CDR3 is TGTGCCAGCAGCCAAGAGGCAGGGTCACCTTTATATGGCTACACCTTC. Protein product: CASSQEAGSPLYGYTF.

CDR3 protein: CASTVTGSKTQYF. Written as DNA, the CDR3 is TGTGCCAGCACCGTGACTGGGTCCAAGACCCAGTACTTC. This sequence joins TRBV6-5 and TRBJ2-5; D is uncertain. Germline CDR1 and CDR2: MNHEY and SVGAGI. The CDR3 length is 13 residues. The ends were cut back, 7 bases at V and 6 bases at J, with 15 bases in the middle.

J is TRBJ1-4 and V is TRBV6-1; no clear D. V shed 1 base and J shed 7 bases, with 10 bases lying between them. The CDR3 length is 14 residues. CDR1 is MNHNS and CDR2 is SASEGT in the germline V gene. CDR3 sequence: CASSEGPASEKLFF. The DNA of the CDR3 is TGTGCCAGCAGTGAAGGGCCAGCTAGTGAAAAACTGTTTTTT.

A few counts support this clone. V gene TRBV7-9 combines with J gene TRBJ2-3; TRBD2 matches 9 bases. V shed 3 bases, J shed 3 bases, and the junction held 4 bases outside the gene matches. This CDR3 region has 15 residues. Germline assignment: CDR1 SEHNR and CDR2 FQNEAQ (reference sequence). DNA for the CDR3: TGTGCCAGCAGCTTCGGACTAGCGTGGACAGATACGCAGTATTTT. Residues: CASSFGLAWTDTQYF.

This clone has more than one count but fewer than ten. The rearrangement links TRBV5-6 to TRBJ1-2; D is unclear. Germline CDR1 and CDR2: SGHDT and YYEEEE. V was cut by 6 bases and J by 1 base, with 7 bases left in between. The CDR3 sequence is 12 residues long. CDR3 sequence reads: CASKSNNYGYTF. The CDR3 DNA reads TGTGCCAGCAAATCTAATAACTATGGCTACACCTTC.

The rearrangement joins TRBV19 to TRBJ2-4, with 8 bases aligning to TRBD2. V lost 3 bases to trimming and J lost 7 bases; unmatched junction nucleotides: 5. Germline V gives CDR1 LNHDA, CDR2 SQIVND (reference sequence). The CDR3 sequence is 14 residues long. The DNA for the CDR3 is TGTGCCAGTAGTATTGCGGGGGGTCGGAACATTCAGTACTTC. As protein: CASSIAGGRNIQYF.

This sequence joins TRBV7-2 and TRBJ2-7; D call uncertain. Between the trimmed V and J ends, which lost 5 bases and 3 bases, there was a span of 11 bases. The germline V gene has CDR1 SGHTA and CDR2 FQGNSA. This CDR3 has 13 residues. The CDR3 DNA sequence: TGTGCCAGCAGCCTCGAGGTGGGCTACGAGCAGTACTTC. It codes for CASSLEVGYEQYF.

The chain combines TRBV6-5 with TRBJ1-1, with a weak D call TRBD1 (5 bases). With 6 bases removed from V and 1 base from J, the gap between germline ends came to 9 bases. The CDR3 is made up of 13 amino acids. Germline assignment: CDR1 MNHEY and CDR2 SVGAGI. CDR3 in amino acids: CASSRGGNTEAFF. The DNA of the CDR3 is TGTGCCAGCAGCCGGGGGGGGAACACTGAAGCTTTCTTT.

V gene TRBV4-1 combines with J gene TRBJ1-2; D gene uncertain. V gave up 3 bases and J gave up 0 bases, with 11 bases separating them. The CDR3 length is 15 residues. Germline V CDR1 and CDR2: MGHRA, YSYEKL. CDR3 loop: CASSQAHVSNYGYTF. Written as DNA, the CDR3 is TGCGCCAGCAGCCAGGCCCACGTATCTAACTATGGCTACACCTTC.

This CDR3 is CAWSVDRGRSPLHF. The CDR3 nucleotides are TGTGCCTGGAGTGTAGACAGGGGGAGGTCACCCCTCCACTTT. The chain employs TRBV30 and TRBJ1-6, with 9 bases lining up with TRBD1. The J segment lost 10 bases and the V segment lost 0 bases, leaving 4 bases of the junction unmatched. CDR1 GTSNPN and CDR2 SVGIG come from the germline V gene (reference sequence). This CDR3 has 14 residues.

This clone appeared once. The chain recombines TRBV5-6 with TRBJ2-3; D possibly corresponds to TRBD1 (6 bases). Germline-derived CDR1 and CDR2 are SGHDT and YYEEEE. V was pared by 4 bases and J by 7 bases, with 19 bases between. The CDR3 consists of 15 residues. CDR3 residues: CASSPGQQSIYTQYF. The CDR3 nucleotides are TGTGCCAGCAGCCCCGGACAGCAGTCCATTTATACGCAGTATTTT.